Listed below are T cell receptor beta chains from one sample, sequenced in a study of kidney transplant recipient with SARS-CoV-2 infection. MiXCR, run by TCRdb on the reads, gives a single entry per CDR3 protein. Among about 250,000 distinct CDR3 sequences, around 26% were seen once, and the ten largest hold under 9.5%. This material consisted of a blood sample, taken at baseline and on day 111 from a kidney transplant recipient. These TCRs come from a male patient between 25 and 40 years old who had COVID-19 and was a kidney transplant recipient. Certain T cells may be donor cells from the graft. CDR3s include the opening cysteine and the closing phenylalanine or tryptophan. The order of the fields is CDR3 length, J gene, V gene, D gene, clone size, CDR3 protein, CDR3 DNA. The D gene is left open where the match is weak. Not all rows give a size; the values are once, few, many and, for expanded clones, a class.

>17|TRBJ1-2|TRBV3-1|-|many
CASSQDWAGGTNYGYTF
TGTGCCAGCAGCCAAGATTGGGCAGGTGGGACTAACTATGGCTACACCTTC
>15|TRBJ1-2|TRBV15|-|-
CATNRDTGIAGGYTF
TGTGCCACCAACAGAGATACCGGGATTGCGGGAGGCTACACCTTC
>15|TRBJ2-1|TRBV5-4|TRBD2|-
CAGSLGLALDNEQFF
TGTGCCGGCAGCTTGGGACTAGCGCTCGACAATGAGCAGTTCTTC
>15|TRBJ2-7|TRBV7-3|TRBD1|many
CASSLGQALTREQYF
TGTGCCAGCAGCTTAGGACAGGCCCTAACCCGCGAGCAGTACTTC
>19|TRBJ2-1|TRBV5-4|-|-
CASSSGGFSLAGVKDEQFF
TGTGCCAGCAGCTCGGGGGGCTTCTCTCTCGCGGGAGTAAAAGATGAGCAGTTCTTC
>16|TRBJ2-7|TRBV28|TRBD2|many
CASSLVGLAGAYEQYF
TGTGCCAGCAGTTTAGTAGGACTAGCGGGAGCGTACGAGCAGTACTTC
>16|TRBJ2-1|TRBV7-8|TRBD2|many
CASSLERLAGEDEQFF
TGTGCCAGCAGCTTAGAGAGACTAGCGGGAGAGGATGAGCAGTTCTTC
>15|TRBJ1-5|TRBV5-1|TRBD1|many
CASSLQGAPNQPQHF
TGCGCCAGCAGCTTGCAGGGGGCCCCCAATCAGCCCCAGCATTTT
>17|TRBJ1-2|TRBV12-3/TRBV12-4|-|many
CASSPLATAGKTYGYTF
TGTGCCAGCAGTCCGTTAGCCACAGCAGGAAAGACCTATGGCTACACCTTC
>19|TRBJ2-3|TRBV3-1|TRBD1|few
CASSQRDRGKGRRADTQYF
TGTGCCAGCAGCCAAAGGGACAGGGGAAAAGGTCGTAGGGCAGATACGCAGTATTTT
>15|TRBJ2-1|TRBV29-1|-|few
CSVPTGGSSYNEQFF
TGCAGCGTCCCGACTGGGGGGAGTTCCTACAATGAGCAGTTCTTC
>11|TRBJ2-3|TRBV20-1|-|few
CSGRRSDTQYF
TGCAGTGGGAGGAGGTCAGATACGCAGTATTTT
>15|TRBJ2-1|TRBV2|TRBD2|many
CASSLAGGPPNEQFF
TGTGCCAGCAGTCTAGCGGGAGGGCCGCCCAATGAGCAGTTCTTC
>17|TRBJ2-3|TRBV10-1|TRBD2|-
CASSDSVAGRRSDTQYF
TGCGCCAGCAGTGATTCGGTAGCCGGGAGGAGGTCAGATACGCAGTATTTT
>14|TRBJ2-5|TRBV23-1|-|many
CASSQTAVQETQYF
TGCGCCAGCAGTCAAACAGCAGTCCAAGAGACCCAGTACTTC
>15|TRBJ2-3|TRBV6-1|-|few
CASSDGRGDTDTQYF
TGTGCCAGCAGTGATGGCAGGGGCGACACAGATACGCAGTATTTT
>13|TRBJ1-1|TRBV5-4|TRBD1|many
CASWGQPDAEAFF
TGTGCCAGCTGGGGACAGCCGGACGCTGAAGCTTTCTTT
>16|TRBJ2-1|TRBV4-2|TRBD2|many
CASSPLSAGVSNEQFF
TGTGCCAGCAGCCCCCTTTCGGCGGGAGTTAGCAATGAGCAGTTCTTC
>17|TRBJ1-2|TRBV25-1|-|many
CASSFTEELGKTYGYTF
TGTGCCAGCAGTTTTACAGAAGAACTGGGAAAGACCTATGGCTACACCTTC
>17|TRBJ1-6|TRBV2|TRBD1|many
CASSERGLASYNSPLHF
TGTGCCAGCAGTGAAAGGGGGCTCGCCTCCTATAATTCACCCCTCCACTTT
>14|TRBJ2-1|TRBV13|-|many
CASSLKDSYNEQFF
TGTGCCAGCAGCTTGAAGGACTCCTACAATGAGCAGTTCTTC
>16|TRBJ2-1|TRBV6-4|-|-
CASRDSGRSADNEQCF
TGTGCCAGCAGGGACTCAGGGAGGAGCGCCGACAATGAGCAGTGCTTC
>15|TRBJ1-5|TRBV19|TRBD1|many
CASSARDRKNQPQHF
TGTGCCAGTAGTGCTCGGGACAGGAAGAATCAGCCCCAGCATTTT
>17|TRBJ2-1|TRBV29-1|TRBD2|few
CSVEELAGGGTYNEQFF
TGCAGCGTTGAAGAGCTAGCGGGAGGTGGGACCTACAATGAGCAGTTCTTC
>17|TRBJ1-2|TRBV11-3|-|-
CASSVDLDLGKTYGYTF
TGTGCCAGCAGCGTCGATCTCGATCTCGGAAAGACCTATGGCTACACCTTC
>15|TRBJ1-5|TRBV27|-|many
CASSLMGNSNQPQHF
TGTGCCAGCAGCCTTATGGGAAATAGCAATCAGCCCCAGCATTTT
>15|TRBJ1-1|TRBV4-1|-|many
CASSPTRQLNTEAFF
TGCGCCAGCAGCCCCACGAGACAGCTGAACACTGAAGCTTTCTTT
>17|TRBJ1-2|TRBV25-1|-|many
CASSIRGELGKTYGYTF
TGTGCCAGCAGTATCCGTGGAGAACTGGGAAAGACCTATGGCTACACCTTC
>13|TRBJ1-2|TRBV2|-|many
CASTQRPNYGYTF
TGTGCCAGCACACAACGACCTAACTATGGCTACACCTTC
>12|TRBJ1-6|TRBV7-8|-|many
CASSLVNSPLHF
TGTGCCAGCAGCTTAGTAAATTCACCCCTCCACTTT
>13|TRBJ2-5|TRBV28|-|many
CATEAPGMETQYF
TGTGCCACCGAGGCCCCAGGGATGGAGACCCAGTACTTC
>16|TRBJ1-2|TRBV20-1|-|-
CSAGMGLFRKTYGRTF
TGCAGTGCTGGAATGGGGCTGTTTCGAAAGACCTATGGCCGCACCTTC
>17|TRBJ1-2|TRBV10-1|-|few
CASSCDLRSRKTYGYTF
TGCGCCAGCAGTTGTGACCTAAGATCGCGAAAGACCTATGGCTACACCTTC
>13|TRBJ2-7|TRBV7-9|TRBD1|many
CASSPDRADEQYF
TGTGCCAGCAGCCCCGACAGGGCTGACGAGCAGTACTTC
>14|TRBJ2-5|TRBV7-9|TRBD1|few
CASSSGTGQETQYF
TGTGCCAGCAGCTCCGGGACAGGCCAAGAGACCCAGTACTTC
>14|TRBJ2-7|TRBV5-1|-|many
CASSLRPQGYEQYF
TGCGCCAGCAGCTTGAGACCCCAAGGCTACGAGCAGTACTTC
>18|TRBJ2-6|TRBV20-1|TRBD1|-
CSAGTGGKNPSGANVLTF
TGCAGTGCCGGGACAGGGGGAAAAAACCCCTCTGGGGCCAACGTCCTGACTTTC
>15|TRBJ2-2|TRBV6-5|-|many
CASSETVRNTGELFF
TGTGCCAGCAGCGAGACAGTAAGGAACACCGGGGAGCTGTTTTTT
>14|TRBJ1-1|TRBV2|TRBD1|many
CASSTTGGNTEAFF
TGTGCCAGCAGCACGACAGGGGGCAACACTGAAGCTTTCTTT
>17|TRBJ1-2|TRBV6-9|-|many
CASSVGVPYGKTYGYTF
TGTGCCAGCAGTGTGGGGGTGCCTTACGGAAAGACCTATGGCTACACCTTC
>14|TRBJ2-3|TRBV20-1|TRBD2|-
CSAATSGFTDTQYF
TGCAGTGCTGCGACTAGCGGCTTCACAGATACGCAGTATTTT
>13|TRBJ2-3|TRBV9|-|-
CASSVVGTGTQYF
TGTGCCAGCAGCGTAGTCGGGACGGGTACGCAGTATTTT
>13|TRBJ1-1|TRBV28|-|many
CASSFGANTEAFF
TGTGCCAGCAGTTTTGGGGCGAACACTGAAGCTTTCTTT
>13|TRBJ1-2|TRBV5-6|-|many
CASSYGRGGGYTF
TGTGCCAGCAGCTACGGACGGGGGGGTGGCTACACCTTC
>12|TRBJ1-1|TRBV3-1|-|many
CASSHSTTEAFF
TGTGCCAGCAGCCATTCGACAACTGAAGCTTTCTTT
>15|TRBJ1-2|TRBV6-5|-|many
CASSPVAANNYGYTF
TGTGCCAGCAGCCCAGTGGCAGCTAATAACTATGGCTACACCTTC
>15|TRBJ2-1|TRBV5-6|TRBD2|-
CASSLRGSPYNEQFF
TGTGCCAGCAGCTTGCGCGGGAGCCCCTACAATGAGCAGTTCTTC
>14|TRBJ2-1|TRBV7-3|-|-
CASSFGGREGEQFF
TGTGCCAGCAGCTTCGGGGGTCGAGAAGGTGAGCAGTTCTTC
>17|TRBJ2-3|TRBV21-1|-|many
CASRRYLATVMQDTQYF
TGTGCCAGCAGACGGTATTTAGCTACAGTCATGCAAGATACGCAGTATTTT
>12|TRBJ2-5|TRBV18|-|many
CASFSGPETQYF
TGTGCCAGCTTCTCCGGACCAGAGACCCAGTACTTC
>12|TRBJ2-7|TRBV6-8|-|many
CASGNGGYEQYF
TGTGCCAGCGGGAACGGTGGTTACGAGCAGTACTTC
>16|TRBJ1-6|TRBV5-1|-|-
CASSPGVGLVNSPLPF
TGCGCCAGCAGCCCCGGGGTGGGGTTGGTGAATTCACCCCTCCCCTTT
>12|TRBJ2-3|TRBV7-9|-|-
CASSLGEVTQYF
TGTGCCAGCAGCTTAGGAGAGGTAACGCAGTATTTT
>17|TRBJ1-2|TRBV11-2|-|many
CASSEALTSRKTYGYTF
TGTGCCAGCAGCGAGGCCCTAACAAGCAGAAAGACCTATGGCTACACCTTC
>13|TRBJ2-7|TRBV14|-|many
CASSFRQIYEQYF
TGTGCCAGCAGCTTTAGACAGATCTACGAGCAGTACTTC
>15|TRBJ1-2|TRBV6-2/TRBV6-3|-|many
CASSYSTDHFYGYTF
TGTGCCAGCAGTTACTCGACAGACCACTTCTATGGCTACACCTTC
>14|TRBJ2-7|TRBV11-2|TRBD1|many
CASSLGQGWYEQYF
TGTGCCAGCAGCCTGGGACAGGGGTGGTACGAGCAGTACTTC
>13|TRBJ2-7|TRBV2|TRBD1|many
CASTTGGPYEQYF
TGTGCCAGCACTACAGGGGGCCCCTACGAGCAGTACTTC